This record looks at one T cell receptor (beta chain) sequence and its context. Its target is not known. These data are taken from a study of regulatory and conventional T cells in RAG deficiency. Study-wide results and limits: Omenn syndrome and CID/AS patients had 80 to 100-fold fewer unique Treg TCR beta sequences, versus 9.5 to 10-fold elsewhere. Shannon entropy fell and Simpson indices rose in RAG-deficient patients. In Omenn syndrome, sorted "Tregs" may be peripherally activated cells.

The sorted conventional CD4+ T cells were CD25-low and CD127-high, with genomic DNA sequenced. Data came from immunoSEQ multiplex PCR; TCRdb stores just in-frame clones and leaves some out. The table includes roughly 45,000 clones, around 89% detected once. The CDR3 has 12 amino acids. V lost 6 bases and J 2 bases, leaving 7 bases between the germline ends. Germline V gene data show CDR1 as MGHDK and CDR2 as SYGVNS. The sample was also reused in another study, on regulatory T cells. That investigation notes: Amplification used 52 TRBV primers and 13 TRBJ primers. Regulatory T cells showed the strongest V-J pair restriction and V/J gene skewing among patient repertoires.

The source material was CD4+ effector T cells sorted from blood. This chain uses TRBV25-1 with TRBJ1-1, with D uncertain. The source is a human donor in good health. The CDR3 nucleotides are TGTGCCAGCAGCCAGGACAACACTGAAGCTTTCTTT. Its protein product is CASSQDNTEAFF.